This is a list of T cell receptor beta chains from one sample in a study of patients and donors after allogeneic stem cell transplantation. TCRdb reprocessed the RT-PCR reads via MiXCR and lists one record per CDR3 protein. This table holds roughly 9,900 distinct CDR3 sequences, less than 25% found once. The sample was blood, either unsorted or a sorted T cell fraction (not recorded which). These receptors originate from a human donor who was either an allogeneic HSCT recipient or a stem cell or donor lymphocyte infusion donor (not recorded which). It is not recorded whose cells these are; they may come from a transplant donor. CDR3s include the opening cysteine and the closing phenylalanine or tryptophan. The D gene is left open where the match is weak. Size values are once, few and many counts, or a class for expanded clones, and some rows have none.

d_gene: .; v_gene: TRBV5-1; abundance: many; len: 14; j_gene: TRBJ1-4; CDR3nt: TGCGCCAGCACCGTGGACAGCACTAATGAAAAACTGTTTTTT; CDR3aa: CASTVDSTNEKLFF
d_gene: .; v_gene: TRBV12-3/TRBV12-4; abundance: many; len: 14; j_gene: TRBJ2-4; CDR3nt: TGTGCCAGCGTAACAGCGCTAGCCAAAAACATTCAGTACTTC; CDR3aa: CASVTALAKNIQYF
d_gene: .; v_gene: TRBV5-1; abundance: .; len: 13; j_gene: TRBJ1-1; CDR3nt: TGCGCCAGCAGCGAGGTCCAGAACACTGAAGCTTTCTTT; CDR3aa: CASSEVQNTEAFF
d_gene: .; v_gene: TRBV11-2; abundance: many; len: 14; j_gene: TRBJ2-5; CDR3nt: TGTGCCAGCAGCTTAGGAGCAGGATCCATACCCCAGTACTTC; CDR3aa: CASSLGAGSIPQYF
d_gene: .; v_gene: TRBV29-1; abundance: many; len: 12; j_gene: TRBJ1-1; CDR3nt: TGCAGCGTTGATGACGAACGGACTGAAGCTTTCTTT; CDR3aa: CSVDDERTEAFF
d_gene: .; v_gene: TRBV6-2/TRBV6-3; abundance: many; len: 12; j_gene: TRBJ2-7; CDR3nt: TGTGCCAGCAGGGACATCGTTTACGAGCAGTACTTC; CDR3aa: CASRDIVYEQYF
d_gene: TRBD2; v_gene: TRBV19; abundance: many; len: 16; j_gene: TRBJ2-3; CDR3nt: TGTGCCAGTAGTCGTTGGTCTAGCGGCAACACAGATACGCAGTATTTT; CDR3aa: CASSRWSSGNTDTQYF
d_gene: .; v_gene: TRBV21-1; abundance: .; len: 20; j_gene: TRBJ1-6; CDR3nt: TGTGCCAGCAGTTTACCCCTGGTGCAGCGTCACAAAAGAAATAATTCACCCCTCCACTTT; CDR3aa: CASSLPLVQRHKRNNSPLHF
d_gene: .; v_gene: TRBV5-1; abundance: few; len: 12; j_gene: TRBJ1-1; CDR3nt: TGCGCCAGCAGCTATGGACAGTCTGAAGCTTTCTTT; CDR3aa: CASSYGQSEAFF
d_gene: .; v_gene: TRBV3-1; abundance: .; len: 15; j_gene: TRBJ1-1; CDR3nt: TGTGCCAGCAGCCGCGCGCAAGGGTACGACACTGAAGCTTTCTTT; CDR3aa: CASSRAQGYDTEAFF
d_gene: .; v_gene: TRBV27; abundance: few; len: 14; j_gene: TRBJ1-1; CDR3nt: TGTGCCAGCAGTCAACAGGGACCTTACACTGAAGCTTTCTTT; CDR3aa: CASSQQGPYTEAFF
d_gene: .; v_gene: TRBV4-2; abundance: many; len: 15; j_gene: TRBJ1-1; CDR3nt: TGTGCCAGCAGCCAAGAGGCAGGCCTGAACACTGAAGCTTTCTTT; CDR3aa: CASSQEAGLNTEAFF
d_gene: .; v_gene: TRBV4-3; abundance: few; len: 16; j_gene: TRBJ1-2; CDR3nt: TGCGCCAGCAGCCAAGACTGGCAGTCGCATAACTATGGCTACACCTTC; CDR3aa: CASSQDWQSHNYGYTF
d_gene: TRBD1; v_gene: TRBV6-6; abundance: few; len: 15; j_gene: TRBJ1-5; CDR3nt: TGTGCCAGCAGGGACAGGGGGATGGGCAATCAGCCCCAGCATTTT; CDR3aa: CASRDRGMGNQPQHF
d_gene: TRBD2; v_gene: TRBV20-1; abundance: .; len: 15; j_gene: TRBJ2-3; CDR3nt: TGCAGTGCCCCGGTACGCGGGGGGGTGTCAGATACGCAGTATTTT; CDR3aa: CSAPVRGGVSDTQYF
d_gene: TRBD1; v_gene: TRBV6-5; abundance: .; len: 14; j_gene: TRBJ1-2; CDR3nt: TGTGCCAGCAGCAGACAGGGTTCGAACTATGGCTACACCTTC; CDR3aa: CASSRQGSNYGYTF
d_gene: .; v_gene: TRBV5-8; abundance: .; len: 16; j_gene: TRBJ1-3; CDR3nt: TGTGCCAGCAGCTTCAGGGCAGAAATCTCTGGAAACACCATATATTTT; CDR3aa: CASSFRAEISGNTIYF
d_gene: .; v_gene: TRBV7-8; abundance: .; len: 15; j_gene: TRBJ1-5; CDR3nt: TGTGCCAGCAGCTTAGCCAGGGGAGAGGGTCAGCCCCAGCATTTT; CDR3aa: CASSLARGEGQPQHF
d_gene: .; v_gene: TRBV27; abundance: many; len: 14; j_gene: TRBJ1-2; CDR3nt: TGTGCCAGCAGTTCCTACCAGGACTCAGCGGGCTACACCTTC; CDR3aa: CASSSYQDSAGYTF
d_gene: .; v_gene: TRBV6-1; abundance: .; len: 15; j_gene: TRBJ1-2; CDR3nt: TGTGCCAGCAGTGAAGCCGGGACGGGCCTCTATGGCTACACCTTC; CDR3aa: CASSEAGTGLYGYTF
d_gene: .; v_gene: TRBV7-9; abundance: many; len: 13; j_gene: TRBJ2-7; CDR3nt: TGTGCCAGCAGCTTAGCCGAAGTGGGCGAGCAGTACTTC; CDR3aa: CASSLAEVGEQYF
d_gene: .; v_gene: TRBV27; abundance: many; len: 14; j_gene: TRBJ1-2; CDR3nt: TGTGCCAGCAGTTTATCGACCGGAAACTATGGCTACACCTTC; CDR3aa: CASSLSTGNYGYTF
d_gene: TRBD2; v_gene: TRBV12-3/TRBV12-4; abundance: .; len: 12; j_gene: TRBJ2-5; CDR3nt: TGTGCCAGCGGGGGGGTTCTGGAGACCCAGTACTTC; CDR3aa: CASGGVLETQYF
d_gene: .; v_gene: TRBV20-1; abundance: many; len: 12; j_gene: TRBJ1-3; CDR3nt: TGCAGTGCTGGGATAACTGGAAACACCATATATTTT; CDR3aa: CSAGITGNTIYF
d_gene: TRBD2; v_gene: TRBV5-8; abundance: .; len: 18; j_gene: TRBJ2-1; CDR3nt: TGTGCCAGCAGCTTGGTTTTAGCGGGGGCCAGCTCCTACAATGAGCAGTTCTTC; CDR3aa: CASSLVLAGASSYNEQFF
d_gene: .; v_gene: TRBV7-9; abundance: many; len: 15; j_gene: TRBJ2-2; CDR3nt: TGTGCCAGCAGCTCCCGGGACGGTCAAACCGGGGAGCTGTTTTTT; CDR3aa: CASSSRDGQTGELFF
d_gene: .; v_gene: TRBV5-1; abundance: few; len: 12; j_gene: TRBJ2-5; CDR3nt: TGCGCCAGCACTAACCTAGGGGAGACCCAGTACTTC; CDR3aa: CASTNLGETQYF
d_gene: TRBD1; v_gene: TRBV7-2; abundance: few; len: 16; j_gene: TRBJ2-4; CDR3nt: TGTGCCAGCAGGAATAAGGGGGCGGAGGATGGAGACATTCAGTACTTC; CDR3aa: CASRNKGAEDGDIQYF
d_gene: .; v_gene: TRBV20-1; abundance: .; len: 11; j_gene: TRBJ2-1; CDR3nt: TGCAGTGCTGAAGAATACAATGAGCAGTTCTTC; CDR3aa: CSAEEYNEQFF
d_gene: TRBD2; v_gene: TRBV2; abundance: .; len: 15; j_gene: TRBJ2-5; CDR3nt: TGTGCCAGCAGTGCGGGACTAGCGGGGGAAGAGACCCAGTACTTC; CDR3aa: CASSAGLAGEETQYF
d_gene: TRBD1; v_gene: TRBV4-1; abundance: .; len: 16; j_gene: TRBJ1-5; CDR3nt: TGCGCCAGCAGCACAACAGGGGGCAGAGGCAATCAGCCCCAGCATTTT; CDR3aa: CASSTTGGRGNQPQHF
d_gene: .; v_gene: TRBV27; abundance: few; len: 13; j_gene: TRBJ2-1; CDR3nt: TGTGCCAGCAGTCACGGAGGATACAATGAGCAGTTCTTC; CDR3aa: CASSHGGYNEQFF
d_gene: TRBD2; v_gene: TRBV20-1; abundance: many; len: 16; j_gene: TRBJ2-3; CDR3nt: TGCAGTGCTAGCAAGACTAGCGGGGGGCGCACAGATACGCAGTATTTT; CDR3aa: CSASKTSGGRTDTQYF
d_gene: TRBD1; v_gene: TRBV6-5; abundance: few; len: 15; j_gene: TRBJ1-2; CDR3nt: TGTGCCAGCAGTTACTCGAGGGGACAGGGGTATGGCTACACCTTC; CDR3aa: CASSYSRGQGYGYTF
d_gene: .; v_gene: TRBV6-6; abundance: few; len: 12; j_gene: TRBJ1-1; CDR3nt: TGTGCCAGCGGGCAAACGAACACTGAAGCTTTCTTT; CDR3aa: CASGQTNTEAFF
d_gene: .; v_gene: TRBV6-1; abundance: few; len: 15; j_gene: TRBJ1-1; CDR3nt: TGTGCCAGCAGCCGAACCCCAGGTCGGGGCACTGAAGCTTTCTTT; CDR3aa: CASSRTPGRGTEAFF
d_gene: .; v_gene: TRBV5-6; abundance: once; len: 12; j_gene: TRBJ1-6; CDR3nt: TGTGCCAGCAGCTTGTTATATTCACCCCTCCACTTT; CDR3aa: CASSLLYSPLHF
d_gene: .; v_gene: TRBV20-1; abundance: few; len: 13; j_gene: TRBJ1-2; CDR3nt: TGCAGTGCTAGAGTTCAGGACAGCTATGGCTACACCTTC; CDR3aa: CSARVQDSYGYTF
d_gene: TRBD1; v_gene: TRBV6-5; abundance: .; len: 16; j_gene: TRBJ1-5; CDR3nt: TGTGCCAGCAGCCAGGGGACAGGGGGGGGCAATCAGCCCCAGCATTTT; CDR3aa: CASSQGTGGGNQPQHF
d_gene: TRBD1; v_gene: TRBV3-1; abundance: .; len: 12; j_gene: TRBJ2-7; CDR3nt: TGTGCCAGCGGGGACAGCTCCTACGAGCAGTACTTC; CDR3aa: CASGDSSYEQYF
d_gene: .; v_gene: TRBV5-6; abundance: many; len: 15; j_gene: TRBJ1-4; CDR3nt: TGTGCCAGCAGCTTCACGACCGCAACTAATGAAAAACTGTTTTTT; CDR3aa: CASSFTTATNEKLFF
d_gene: .; v_gene: TRBV5-1; abundance: few; len: 14; j_gene: TRBJ1-4; CDR3nt: TGCGCCAGCAGCCCTCAGGGTTCTAATGAAAAACTGTTTTTT; CDR3aa: CASSPQGSNEKLFF
d_gene: .; v_gene: TRBV11-2; abundance: many; len: 14; j_gene: TRBJ1-1; CDR3nt: TGTGCCAGCAGCTTAGCAGGGTTGAACACTGAAGCTTTCTTT; CDR3aa: CASSLAGLNTEAFF
d_gene: .; v_gene: TRBV30; abundance: many; len: 14; j_gene: TRBJ1-2; CDR3nt: TGTGCCTGGAGTGTACTTGGGTCCAGCGGTGGCTACACCTTC; CDR3aa: CAWSVLGSSGGYTF
d_gene: .; v_gene: TRBV2; abundance: many; len: 13; j_gene: TRBJ1-2; CDR3nt: TGTGCCAGTATGTCGCCGGAGACCTATGGCTACACCTTC; CDR3aa: CASMSPETYGYTF
d_gene: TRBD1; v_gene: TRBV6-4; abundance: .; len: 13; j_gene: TRBJ1-1; CDR3nt: TGTGCCAGCAGTGACCCAGGACAGGGGGAAGCTTTCTTT; CDR3aa: CASSDPGQGEAFF
d_gene: .; v_gene: TRBV5-1; abundance: many; len: 16; j_gene: TRBJ2-3; CDR3nt: TGCGCCAGCAGCTTGGATGGGGATATAAAGACAGATACGCAGTATTTT; CDR3aa: CASSLDGDIKTDTQYF
d_gene: .; v_gene: TRBV7-3; abundance: many; len: 13; j_gene: TRBJ1-1; CDR3nt: TGTGCCAGCAGCTTACAGAAGAACACTGAAGCTTTCTTT; CDR3aa: CASSLQKNTEAFF
d_gene: .; v_gene: TRBV2; abundance: .; len: 13; j_gene: TRBJ1-1; CDR3nt: TGTGCCAGCAACAGGGAAGAGAGAACTGAAGCTTTCTTT; CDR3aa: CASNREERTEAFF
d_gene: TRBD1; v_gene: TRBV6-5; abundance: .; len: 13; j_gene: TRBJ1-4; CDR3nt: TGTGCCAGCAGGAAGGACAGGGCGGAAAAAACTTTTTTT; CDR3aa: CASRKDRAEKTFF
d_gene: .; v_gene: TRBV6-6; abundance: few; len: 16; j_gene: TRBJ2-2; CDR3nt: TGTGCCAGCAGTTACTCGAGCAGGACGAACACCGGGGAGCTGTTTTTT; CDR3aa: CASSYSSRTNTGELFF
d_gene: .; v_gene: TRBV5-1; abundance: .; len: 14; j_gene: TRBJ2-5; CDR3nt: TGCGCCAGCAGTCGGGACTCCCATGAGGAGACCCAGTACTTC; CDR3aa: CASSRDSHEETQYF
d_gene: .; v_gene: TRBV6-2/TRBV6-3; abundance: .; len: 13; j_gene: TRBJ1-2; CDR3nt: TGTGCCAGCAGCTCACAGGGCTTCTATGGCTACACCTTC; CDR3aa: CASSSQGFYGYTF
d_gene: .; v_gene: TRBV5-5; abundance: .; len: 15; j_gene: TRBJ1-5; CDR3nt: TGTGCCAGCAGCTTGGGTTGGCAGGGAGGGCAGCCCCAGCATTTT; CDR3aa: CASSLGWQGGQPQHF
d_gene: TRBD1; v_gene: TRBV4-3; abundance: .; len: 16; j_gene: TRBJ2-7; CDR3nt: TGCGCCAGCAGCCAAGACAGGACAGGAACCTCCTACGAGCAGTACTTC; CDR3aa: CASSQDRTGTSYEQYF
d_gene: .; v_gene: TRBV4-1; abundance: .; len: 15; j_gene: TRBJ1-1; CDR3nt: TGCGCCAGCAGCCCAGTAGACAGGATCAACACTGAAGCTTTCTTT; CDR3aa: CASSPVDRINTEAFF